This is a list of T cell receptor beta chains from one sample in a study of blood T cell repertoires in COVID-19. Produced via immunoSEQ multiplex PCR; TCRdb's table is partial and in-frame only. The table lists hundreds of thousands of clones, 70% to 90% of them singletons. Specimen: peripheral blood. The receptor source for this set is a man younger than 35 with COVID-19, enrolled during active disease. CDR3s include the opening cysteine and the closing phenylalanine or tryptophan. A D gene is named only where the DNA matches it firmly. A row's size may be missing; if present it is once, few, many or a size class.

>.|TRBJ2-3|TRBV1|.
CTSSQDFSRGVYPSTDTQYF
TGCACCAGCAGCCAAGATTTTTCGCGGGGGGTCTATCCTAGCACAGATACGCAGTATTTT
>.|TRBJ2-3|TRBV24-1|TRBD2
CATMAGVSTDTQYF
TGTGCCACCATGGCGGGAGTCAGCACAGATACGCAGTATTTT
>once|TRBJ2-5|TRBV11-3|.
CASSPGISGETQYF
TGTGCCAGCAGCCCTGGTATTAGCGGAGAGACCCAGTACTTC
>.|TRBJ1-4|TRBV2|.
CASSGGNREKLFF
TGTGCCAGCAGTGGAGGTAACAGGGAAAAACTGTTTTTT
>.|TRBJ2-2|TRBV5-1|TRBD2
CASSWTASGGTGELFF
TGCGCCAGCAGCTGGACGGCTAGCGGGGGCACCGGGGAGCTGTTTTTT
>.|TRBJ1-6|TRBV5-4|TRBD1
CASSPSPGTDSPLHF
TGTGCCAGCAGCCCCAGTCCCGGGACAGATTCACCCCTCCACTTT
>.|TRBJ1-1|TRBV19|.
CASSKPGHKNTEAFF
TGTGCCAGTAGTAAACCGGGACACAAGAACACTGAAGCTTTCTTT
>.|TRBJ1-2|TRBV7-2|.
CASSLGLGAGGYTF
TGTGCCAGCAGCTTAGGATTGGGCGCAGGGGGCTACACCTTC
>.|TRBJ2-3|TRBV7-9|TRBD1
CASSLLGGLGEDTQYF
TGTGCCAGCAGCTTATTAGGGGGCCTTGGTGAAGATACGCAGTATTTT
>.|TRBJ2-5|TRBV5-1|TRBD2
CASSLGLAGGGETQYF
TGCGCCAGCAGCTTGGGGCTAGCGGGAGGAGGCGAGACCCAGTACTTC
>.|TRBJ1-2|TRBV5-1|TRBD1
CASSMKTGAPNYGYTF
TGCGCCAGCAGCATGAAAACAGGGGCCCCTAACTATGGCTACACCTTC
>.|TRBJ2-7|TRBV5-6|TRBD1
CASSGGQAVFSYEQYF
TGTGCCAGCAGCGGGGGACAGGCCGTATTCTCCTACGAGCAGTACTTC
>.|TRBJ2-2|TRBV10-2|TRBD2
CASMKAGGENGELFF
TGCGCCAGCATGAAAGCGGGGGGCGAAAACGGGGAGCTGTTTTTT
>.|TRBJ2-1|TRBV5-4|TRBD1
CASRSGTGDNEQFF
TGTGCCAGCAGATCCGGGACAGGGGACAATGAGCAGTTCTTC
>.|TRBJ2-7|TRBV13|TRBD1
CASSWGQGVRREQYF
TGTGCCAGCAGCTGGGGACAGGGGGTAAGGCGCGAGCAGTACTTC
>.|TRBJ2-3|TRBV7-6|TRBD2
CASSSKGLAGDTQYF
TGTGCCAGCAGCTCAAAGGGACTAGCGGGAGATACGCAGTATTTT
>.|TRBJ2-5|TRBV5-8|TRBD1
CASSLTAFEASGQNQETQYF
TGTGCCAGCAGCTTGACGGCTTTTGAGGCTTCGGGACAGAACCAAGAGACCCAGTACTTC
>.|TRBJ2-2|TRBV4-1|TRBD2
CASSQDFWASGGTGELFF
TGCGCCAGCAGCCAAGATTTTTGGGCTAGCGGGGGTACCGGGGAGCTGTTTTTT
>.|TRBJ1-6|TRBV7-6|.
CASSLGSSYNSPLHF
TGTGCCAGCAGCTTAGGGAGCTCCTATAATTCACCCCTCCACTTT
>once|TRBJ2-5|TRBV6-2/TRBV6-3|TRBD1
CASSYFPGQGARQETQYF
TGTGCCAGCAGTTACTTTCCCGGACAGGGGGCTAGGCAAGAGACCCAGTACTTC
>.|TRBJ1-2|TRBV29-1|.
CSVTGSTNYGYTF
TGCAGCGTAACAGGTTCGACTAACTATGGCTACACCTTC
>.|TRBJ2-7|TRBV30|TRBD2
CAWNQHTSGDTYEQYF
TGTGCCTGGAACCAACATACTAGCGGGGACACCTACGAGCAGTACTTC
>.|TRBJ1-1|TRBV6-6|.
CASSFGRGNTEAFF
TGTGCCAGCAGTTTTGGCAGGGGGAACACTGAAGCTTTCTTT
>.|TRBJ2-7|TRBV7-9|TRBD2
CASSLRAGAHSNEQYF
TGTGCCAGCAGCTTAAGAGCGGGAGCCCATAGTAACGAGCAGTACTTC
>.|TRBJ2-2|TRBV21-1|.
CASRSQGTTGELFF
TGTGCCAGCAGATCCCAGGGGACGACCGGGGAGCTGTTTTTT
>.|TRBJ2-1|TRBV15|TRBD1
CATSRDRGQGVSNEQFF
TGTGCCACCAGCAGAGATCGGGGACAGGGGGTATCCAATGAGCAGTTCTTC
>.|TRBJ2-3|TRBV7-3|TRBD2
CASSRGGGRATDTQYF
TGTGCCAGCAGCCGAGGGGGCGGGAGGGCTACAGATACGCAGTATTTT
>.|TRBJ2-5|TRBV3-1/TRBV3-2|.
CASGRGTGETQYF
TGTGCCAGCGGGAGGGGGACGGGGGAGACCCAGTACTTC
>.|TRBJ2-7|TRBV5-4|.
CASSEETGSQYF
TGTGCCAGCAGCGAAGAGACAGGCTCTCAGTACTTC
>few|TRBJ1-3|TRBV15|.
CATSREVENTIYF
TGTGCCACCAGCAGAGAAGTAGAAAACACCATATATTTT
>.|TRBJ2-7|TRBV15|.
CATSRPDSSYEQYF
TGTGCCACCAGCAGGCCGGACAGTTCCTACGAGCAGTACTTC
>.|TRBJ1-1|TRBV7-6|TRBD1
CASSPAVLGQGGGNTEAFF
TGTGCCAGCAGCCCAGCCGTACTTGGACAGGGAGGCGGGAACACTGAAGCTTTCTTT
>.|TRBJ1-2|TRBV18|.
CASSPPGTSNYGYTF
TGTGCCAGCTCACCGCCGGGGACATCTAACTATGGCTACACCTTC
>few|TRBJ1-5|TRBV6-5|.
CASRPEGYAQPQHF
TGTGCCAGCAGGCCAGAGGGTTACGCGCAGCCCCAGCATTTT
>.|TRBJ1-3|TRBV7-2|.
CASSLEGGAGFSRNTIYF
TGTGCCAGCAGCTTAGAGGGGGGAGCGGGGTTTTCGAGAAACACCATATATTTT
>.|TRBJ2-7|TRBV5-5|.
CASSWATGLTYEQYF
TGTGCCAGCAGCTGGGCGACAGGTCTTACCTACGAGCAGTACTTC
>.|TRBJ2-2|TRBV4-2|.
CASSVREPFNTGELFF
TGTGCCAGCAGCGTCCGGGAGCCGTTTAACACCGGGGAGCTGTTTTTT